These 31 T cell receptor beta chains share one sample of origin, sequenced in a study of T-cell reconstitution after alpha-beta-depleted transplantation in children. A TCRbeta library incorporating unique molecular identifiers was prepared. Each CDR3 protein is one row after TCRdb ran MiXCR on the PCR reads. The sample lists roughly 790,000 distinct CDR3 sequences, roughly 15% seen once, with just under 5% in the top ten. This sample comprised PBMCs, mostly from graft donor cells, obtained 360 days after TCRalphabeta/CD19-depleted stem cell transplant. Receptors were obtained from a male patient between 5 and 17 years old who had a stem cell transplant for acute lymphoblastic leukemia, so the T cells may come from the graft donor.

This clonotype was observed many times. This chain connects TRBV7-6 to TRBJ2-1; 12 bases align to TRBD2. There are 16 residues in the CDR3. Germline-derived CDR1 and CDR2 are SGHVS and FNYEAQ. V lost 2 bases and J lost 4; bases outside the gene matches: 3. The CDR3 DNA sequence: TGTGCCAGCAGCTTATCTAGCGGGAGGGCGTACAATGAGCAGTTCTTC. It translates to CASSLSSGRAYNEQFF.

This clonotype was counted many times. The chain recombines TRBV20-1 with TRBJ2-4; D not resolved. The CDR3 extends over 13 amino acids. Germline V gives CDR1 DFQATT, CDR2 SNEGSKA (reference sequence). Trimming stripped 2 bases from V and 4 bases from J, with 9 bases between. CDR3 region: CSARRASKNIQYF. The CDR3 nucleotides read TGCAGTGCTAGAAGGGCGAGTAAAAACATTCAGTACTTC.

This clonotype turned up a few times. The CDR3 spells CASSSTLADRAYNEQFF. CDR3 bases: TGTGCCAGCAGCTCAACCCTAGCGGACCGAGCCTACAATGAGCAGTTCTTC. The chain carries TRBV7-2 and TRBJ2-1; TRBD2 agrees at 7 bases. The V segment lost 4 bases and the J segment 2 bases; nucleotides outside the gene matches: 11. CDR1 and CDR2 (germline): SGHTA, FQGNSA. The CDR3 is 17 amino acids.

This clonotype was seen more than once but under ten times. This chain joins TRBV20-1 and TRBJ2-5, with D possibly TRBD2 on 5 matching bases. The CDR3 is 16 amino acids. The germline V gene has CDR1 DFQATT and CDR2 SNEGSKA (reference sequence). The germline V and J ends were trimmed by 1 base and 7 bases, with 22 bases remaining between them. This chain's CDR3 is CSARVPPGLGDGTQYF. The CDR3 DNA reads TGCAGTGCTAGAGTCCCTCCAGGCCTGGGAGACGGGACCCAGTACTTC.

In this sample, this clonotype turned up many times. CDR3 nucleotides: TGCGCCAGCAGCCAGGGGACAGGGGGCAGTCTTTACGAGCAGTACTTC. This gives the protein CASSQGTGGSLYEQYF. The chain uses TRBV4-1 and TRBJ2-7; 12 positions agree with TRBD1. Germline CDR1 and CDR2: MGHRA and YSYEKL. Trimming removed 3 bases from V and 4 bases from J; junction bases left unmatched: 7. The CDR3 has 16 residues.

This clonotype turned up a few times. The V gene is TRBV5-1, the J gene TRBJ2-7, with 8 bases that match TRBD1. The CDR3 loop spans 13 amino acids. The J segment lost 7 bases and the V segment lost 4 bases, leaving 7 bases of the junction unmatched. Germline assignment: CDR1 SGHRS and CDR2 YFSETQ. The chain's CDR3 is CASSVWTGREQYF. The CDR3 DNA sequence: TGCGCCAGCAGCGTATGGACAGGGAGGGAGCAGTACTTC.

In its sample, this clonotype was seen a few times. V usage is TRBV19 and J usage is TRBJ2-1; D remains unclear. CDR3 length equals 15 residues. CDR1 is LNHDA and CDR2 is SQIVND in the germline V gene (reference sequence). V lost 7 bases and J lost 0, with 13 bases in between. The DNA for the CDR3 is TGTGCCAGTAAGCCCCGGCAGAACTCCTACAATGAGCAGTTCTTC. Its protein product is CASKPRQNSYNEQFF.

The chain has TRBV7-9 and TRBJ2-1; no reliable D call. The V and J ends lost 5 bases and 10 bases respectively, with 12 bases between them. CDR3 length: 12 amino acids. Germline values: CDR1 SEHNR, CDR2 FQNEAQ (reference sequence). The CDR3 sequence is CASSHGYREQFF. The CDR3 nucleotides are TGTGCCAGCAGCCACGGGTATAGGGAGCAGTTCTTC. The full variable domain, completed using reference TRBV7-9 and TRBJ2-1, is DTGVSQNPRHKITKRGQNVTFRCDPISEHNRLYWYRQTLGQGPEFLTYFQNEAQLEKSRLLSDRFSAERPKGSFSTLEIQRTEQGDSAMYLCASSHGYREQFFGPGTRLTVL.

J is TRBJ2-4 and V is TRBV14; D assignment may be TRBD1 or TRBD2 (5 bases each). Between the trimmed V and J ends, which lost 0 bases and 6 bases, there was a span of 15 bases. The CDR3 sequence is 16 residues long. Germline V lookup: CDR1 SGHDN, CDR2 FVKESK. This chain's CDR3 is CASSQEAARDVNIQYF. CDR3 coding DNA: TGTGCCAGCAGCCAAGAGGCTGCCAGGGACGTAAACATTCAGTACTTC.

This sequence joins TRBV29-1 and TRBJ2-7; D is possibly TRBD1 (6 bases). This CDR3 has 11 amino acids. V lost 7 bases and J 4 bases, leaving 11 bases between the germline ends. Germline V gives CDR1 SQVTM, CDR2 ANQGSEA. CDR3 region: CSGMTGYEQYF. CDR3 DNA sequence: TGCAGCGGGATGACAGGATACGAGCAGTACTTC.

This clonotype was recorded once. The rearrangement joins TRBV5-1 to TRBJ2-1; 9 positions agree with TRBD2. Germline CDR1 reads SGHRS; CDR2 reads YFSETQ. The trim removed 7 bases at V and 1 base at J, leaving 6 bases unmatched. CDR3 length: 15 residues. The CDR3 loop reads CASFLAGGSYNEQFF. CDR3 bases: TGCGCCAGCTTTCTGGCGGGAGGGTCCTACAATGAGCAGTTCTTC. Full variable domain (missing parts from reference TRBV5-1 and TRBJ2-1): KAGVTQTPRYLIKTRGQQVTLSCSPISGHRSVSWYQQTPGQGLQFLFEYFSETQRNKGNFPGRFSGRQFSNSRSEMNVSTLELGDSALYLCASFLAGGSYNEQFFGPGTRLTVL.

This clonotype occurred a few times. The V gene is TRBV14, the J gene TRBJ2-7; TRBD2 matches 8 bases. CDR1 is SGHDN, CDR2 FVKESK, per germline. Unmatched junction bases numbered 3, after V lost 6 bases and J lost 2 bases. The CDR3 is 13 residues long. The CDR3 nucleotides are TGTGCCAGCAGTCACGGGGGGGCCTACGAGCAGTACTTC. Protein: CASSHGGAYEQYF.

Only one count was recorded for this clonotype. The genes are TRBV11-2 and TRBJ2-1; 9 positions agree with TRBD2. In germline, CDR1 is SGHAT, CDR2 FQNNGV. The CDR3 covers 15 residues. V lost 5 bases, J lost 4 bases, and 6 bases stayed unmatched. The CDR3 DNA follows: TGTGCCAGCAGCCGAGCTAGCGGGATGTACAATGAGCAGTTCTTC. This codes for CASSRASGMYNEQFF.

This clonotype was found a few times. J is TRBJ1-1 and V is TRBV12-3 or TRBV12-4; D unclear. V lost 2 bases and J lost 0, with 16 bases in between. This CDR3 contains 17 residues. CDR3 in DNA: TGTGCCAGCAGTTTAATTTTAAGTGGCAGTCTGAACACTGAAGCTTTCTTT. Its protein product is CASSLILSGSLNTEAFF.

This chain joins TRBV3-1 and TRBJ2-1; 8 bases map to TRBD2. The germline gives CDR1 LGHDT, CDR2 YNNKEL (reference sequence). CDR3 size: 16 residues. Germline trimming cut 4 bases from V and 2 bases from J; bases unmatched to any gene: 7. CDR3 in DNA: TGTGCCAGCAGCCTCAGCGCGGGACTAGCCTACAATGAGCAGTTCTTC. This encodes CASSLSAGLAYNEQFF.

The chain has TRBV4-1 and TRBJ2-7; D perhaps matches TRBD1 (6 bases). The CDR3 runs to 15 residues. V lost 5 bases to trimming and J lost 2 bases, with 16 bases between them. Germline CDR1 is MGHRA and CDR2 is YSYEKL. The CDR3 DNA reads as TGCGCCAGCAGCTCTATCCGGGACACCACCTACGAGCAGTACTTC. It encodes CASSSIRDTTYEQYF.

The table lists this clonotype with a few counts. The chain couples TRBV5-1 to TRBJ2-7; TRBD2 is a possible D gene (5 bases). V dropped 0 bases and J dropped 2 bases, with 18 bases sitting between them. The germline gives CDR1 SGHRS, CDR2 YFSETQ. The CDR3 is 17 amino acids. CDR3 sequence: CASSLGSWLPTTYEQYF. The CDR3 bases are TGCGCCAGCAGCTTGGGCTCTTGGCTCCCGACTACCTACGAGCAGTACTTC.

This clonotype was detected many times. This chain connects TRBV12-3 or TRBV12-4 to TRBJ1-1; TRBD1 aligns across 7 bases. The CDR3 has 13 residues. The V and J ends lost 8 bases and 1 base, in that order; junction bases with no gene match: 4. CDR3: CASSRQGNTEAFF. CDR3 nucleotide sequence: TGTGCCAGCTCTCGACAGGGGAACACTGAAGCTTTCTTT.

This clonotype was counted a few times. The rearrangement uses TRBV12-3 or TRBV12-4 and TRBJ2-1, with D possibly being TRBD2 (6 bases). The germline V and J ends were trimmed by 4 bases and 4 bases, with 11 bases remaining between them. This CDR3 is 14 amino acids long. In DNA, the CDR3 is TGTGCCAGCAGTTCCCTAGCGCCATACAATGAGCAGTTCTTC. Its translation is CASSSLAPYNEQFF.

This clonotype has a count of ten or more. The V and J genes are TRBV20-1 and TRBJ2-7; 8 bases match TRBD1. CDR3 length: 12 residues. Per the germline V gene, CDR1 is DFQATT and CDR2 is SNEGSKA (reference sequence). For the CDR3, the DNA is TGCAGCGCCCGACAGGGGCCCTACGAGCAGTACTTC. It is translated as CSARQGPYEQYF.

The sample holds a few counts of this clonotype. The CDR3 protein is CASSQLAGGPNEQYF. CDR3 bases: TGTGCCAGCAGCCAACTAGCGGGAGGGCCCAACGAGCAGTACTTC. This chain connects TRBV7-9 to TRBJ2-7, with 13 bases aligning to TRBD2. CDR1 and CDR2 (germline): SEHNR, FQNEAQ (reference sequence). The CDR3 is made up of 15 amino acids. Trimming took 5 bases from V and 5 from J; bases not matched to a gene: 6.

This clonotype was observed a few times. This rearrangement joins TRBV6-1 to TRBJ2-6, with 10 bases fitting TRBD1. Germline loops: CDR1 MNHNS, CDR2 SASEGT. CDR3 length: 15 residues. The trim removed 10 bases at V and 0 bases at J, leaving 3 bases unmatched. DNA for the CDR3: TGTGCCACCCGGACAGGGGGCTCTGGGGCCAACGTCCTGACTTTC. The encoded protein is CATRTGGSGANVLTF.

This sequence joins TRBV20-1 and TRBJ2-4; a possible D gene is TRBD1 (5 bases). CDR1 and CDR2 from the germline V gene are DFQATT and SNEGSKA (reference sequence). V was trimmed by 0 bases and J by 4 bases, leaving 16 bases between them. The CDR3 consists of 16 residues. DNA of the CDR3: TGCAGTGCTAGAGATCTGACGACAGTAGCAAAAAACATTCAGTACTTC. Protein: CSARDLTTVAKNIQYF.

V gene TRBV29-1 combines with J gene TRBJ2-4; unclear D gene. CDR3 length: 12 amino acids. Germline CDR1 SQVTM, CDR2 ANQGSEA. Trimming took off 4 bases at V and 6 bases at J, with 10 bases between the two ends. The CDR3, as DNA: TGCAGCGTTGTGGATATCGGAAACATTCAGTACTTC. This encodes CSVVDIGNIQYF.

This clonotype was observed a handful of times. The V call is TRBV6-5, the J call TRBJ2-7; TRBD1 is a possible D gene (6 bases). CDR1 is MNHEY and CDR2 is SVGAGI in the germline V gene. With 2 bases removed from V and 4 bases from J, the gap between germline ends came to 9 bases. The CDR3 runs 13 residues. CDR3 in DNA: TGTGCCAGCAGTTACGGGACACTTTACGAGCAGTACTTC. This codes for CASSYGTLYEQYF.

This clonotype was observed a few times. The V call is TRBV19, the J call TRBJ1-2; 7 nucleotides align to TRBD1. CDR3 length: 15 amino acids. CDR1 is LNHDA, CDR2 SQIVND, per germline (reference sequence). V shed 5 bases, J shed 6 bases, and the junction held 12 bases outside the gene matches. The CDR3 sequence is CASSSHRGRGHGYTF. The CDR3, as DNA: TGTGCCAGTAGTTCGCACAGGGGACGGGGGCATGGCTACACCTTC.

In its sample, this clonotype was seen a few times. The CDR3 here is CASSLARTHSYEQYF. CDR3 DNA: TGTGCCAGCAGCTTAGCCAGGACTCATAGCTACGAGCAGTACTTC. This chain connects TRBV7-8 to TRBJ2-7; the D gene is possibly TRBD2 (5 bases). Germline-derived CDR1 and CDR2 are SGHVS and FQNEAQ. The V gene lost 0 bases and the J gene lost 3 bases, with 12 bases spanning the gap. This CDR3 region has 15 residues.

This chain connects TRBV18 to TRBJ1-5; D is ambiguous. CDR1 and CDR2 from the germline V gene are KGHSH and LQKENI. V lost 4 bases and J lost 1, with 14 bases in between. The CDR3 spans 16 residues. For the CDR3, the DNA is TGTGCCAGCTCACTGTTCCGAGTTGGAAGCAATCAGCCCCAGCATTTT. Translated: CASSLFRVGSNQPQHF.

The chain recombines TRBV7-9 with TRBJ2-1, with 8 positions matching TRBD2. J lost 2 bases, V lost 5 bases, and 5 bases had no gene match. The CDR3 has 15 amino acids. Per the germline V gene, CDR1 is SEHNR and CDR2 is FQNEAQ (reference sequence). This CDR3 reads CASSPGRAAYNEQFF. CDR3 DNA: TGTGCCAGCAGCCCCGGGAGGGCCGCCTACAATGAGCAGTTCTTC.

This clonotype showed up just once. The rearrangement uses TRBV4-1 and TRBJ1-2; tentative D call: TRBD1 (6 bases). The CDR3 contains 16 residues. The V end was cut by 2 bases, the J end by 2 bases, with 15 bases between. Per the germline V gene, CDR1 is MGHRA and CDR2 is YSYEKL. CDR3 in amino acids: CASSQTPQGRNYGYTF. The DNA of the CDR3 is TGCGCCAGCAGCCAAACCCCTCAGGGGCGCAACTATGGCTACACCTTC.

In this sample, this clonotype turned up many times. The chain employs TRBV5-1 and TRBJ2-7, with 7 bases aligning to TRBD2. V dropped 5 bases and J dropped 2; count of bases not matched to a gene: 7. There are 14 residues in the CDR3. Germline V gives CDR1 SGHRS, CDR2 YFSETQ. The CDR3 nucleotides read TGCGCCAGCAGGTATACCGGGACTACCTACGAGCAGTACTTC. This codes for CASRYTGTTYEQYF.